These T cell receptor beta chains were read from a single sample in a study of cytomegalovirus exposure and HLA in healthy donors. Sequencing was performed with immunoSEQ multiplex PCR; in TCRdb, only in-frame clones are kept and a portion is missing. The sample lists about 180,000 clones; around 80% were seen once. The sample consisted of PBMCs. The receptor source for this set is a man in his late teens or twenties in good health and CMV-seronegative. The conserved cysteine and the conserved F or W are not part of the CDR3 here. Fields, in order: CDR3 protein, J gene, CDR3 length, V gene, D gene. D genes are given only for firm matches.

AWSWGGSYEQY | TRBJ2-7 | 11 | TRBV30 | TRBD2
AWNPTGAGTEAF | TRBJ1-1 | 12 | TRBV30 | TRBD1
ASSLRIGTAPEAF | TRBJ1-1 | 13 | TRBV28 | TRBD1
ATSRGSGEGYRNEQF | TRBJ2-1 | 15 | TRBV15 | TRBD2
ASSPDRGWETQY | TRBJ2-5 | 12 | TRBV2 | TRBD1
ASSRTSGGANTGELF | TRBJ2-2 | 15 | TRBV5-1 | TRBD2
ASSYDRTTEAF | TRBJ1-1 | 11 | TRBV7-9 | -
ASSLFSGGTTYNEQF | TRBJ2-1 | 15 | TRBV7-8 | TRBD2
ASSLTGGGSEQY | - | 12 | TRBV7-3 | -
ASSPGGQGIRTGELF | TRBJ2-2 | 15 | TRBV5-4 | TRBD1
ASSPRDRVTYEQY | TRBJ2-7 | 13 | TRBV7-6 | TRBD1
ASSLGLPTDTQY | TRBJ2-3 | 12 | TRBV7-7 | -
AISLGGTTSGQGTQY | TRBJ2-5 | 15 | TRBV10-3 | -
ASSLGGGTEAF | TRBJ1-1 | 11 | TRBV7-9 | -
ASSDYSGPVGLKETQY | TRBJ2-5 | 16 | TRBV6-1 | -
ASSLQGAYEQY | TRBJ2-7 | 11 | TRBV5-6 | TRBD1
ASSLGDTEAF | TRBJ1-1 | 10 | TRBV5-1 | -
ASSPPGLVEQY | TRBJ2-7 | 11 | TRBV9 | -
ASINRGLYGYT | TRBJ1-2 | 11 | TRBV28 | TRBD1
ASSQDRGQETQY | TRBJ2-5 | 12 | TRBV18 | -
ASSLIAGLDEKLF | TRBJ1-4 | 13 | TRBV28 | -
ASSGVRGARSYEQY | - | 14 | TRBV6-1 | TRBD2
ATSRDSKSDQPQH | TRBJ1-5 | 13 | TRBV15 | -
ASSPRDRVRGEQF | TRBJ2-1 | 13 | TRBV5-6 | TRBD1
ASSYSGGGYNEQF | TRBJ2-1 | 13 | TRBV5-1 | TRBD2
ATSRGSAGDQETQY | TRBJ2-5 | 14 | TRBV15 | TRBD2
ATKQGNYGYT | TRBJ1-2 | 10 | TRBV6-6 | TRBD1
ASSDRGQGNTEAF | TRBJ1-1 | 13 | TRBV7-9 | TRBD1
ASSRGAGIQY | TRBJ2-4 | 10 | TRBV7-9 | -
ASSPFRGLYEQY | TRBJ2-7 | 12 | TRBV28 | TRBD1
ASSFSGTPYEQY | TRBJ2-7 | 12 | TRBV7-9 | TRBD2
ASSETPGTGNTGELF | TRBJ2-2 | 15 | TRBV6-1 | TRBD1
ASSLDSRGSSYNEQF | TRBJ2-1 | 15 | TRBV7-2 | -